Below are 21 T cell receptor beta chains sequenced from a single sample in a study of CD8 T cells in ankylosing spondylitis. Study outcomes and limitations: About 8 highly homologous variants made up a TCR beta motif, and this motif appeared characteristic of ankylosing spondylitis blood.

TCRdb analysed the 5' RACE reads with MiXCR anew, one entry per CDR3 protein. The sample shows 500,000 to 550,000 distinct CDR3 sequences, 12% of them seen only once. Their recognized antigens are unknown. Sample: blood, either unsorted or a sorted T cell fraction (not recorded which). Receptors originate from a male donor with ankylosing spondylitis.

V usage is TRBV20-1 and J usage is TRBJ2-3; TRBD2 matches 10 bases. The CDR3 sequence is 15 residues long. Germline CDR1 reads DFQATT; CDR2 reads SNEGSKA (reference sequence). With V trimmed by 2 bases and J by 5 bases, 7 bases remained unmatched. CDR3 amino acids: CSARSLAGAIDTQYF. In DNA, the CDR3 is TGCAGTGCTAGATCGCTAGCGGGAGCCATAGATACGCAGTATTTT.

This clonotype was detected only a few times. The chain recombines TRBV9 with TRBJ2-1, with 9 bases that match TRBD2. This CDR3 is built from 17 residues. Germline V gene sequence: CDR1 SGDLS, CDR2 YYNGEE. After removal of 0 bases from V and 1 base from J, the junction contained 5 bases not matched to a gene. CDR3 amino acids: CASSVGEREVSYNEQFF. CDR3 bases: TGTGCCAGCAGCGTAGGTGAGCGGGAGGTTTCCTACAATGAGCAGTTCTTC.

The V and J genes are TRBV13 and TRBJ2-5; TRBD2 is a possible D gene (6 bases). The CDR3 spans 14 residues. Trimming removed 2 bases at V and 4 bases at J, with 11 bases between. Germline CDR1 and CDR2: PRHDT and FYEKMQ (reference sequence). The CDR3 coding sequence is TGTGCCAGCAGCTTAACTAGCTTTGGAGAGACCCAGTACTTC. This sequence encodes CASSLTSFGETQYF.

The rearrangement joins TRBV24-1 to TRBJ1-4; the D gene is possibly TRBD1 (5 bases). V lost 2 bases to trimming and J lost 3 bases, with 9 bases between them. Germline CDR1 and CDR2: KGHDR and SFDVKD. The CDR3 runs 15 residues. Here the CDR3 reads CATSDSRGANEKLFF. The CDR3 DNA reads as TGTGCCACCAGTGATTCCCGGGGGGCTAATGAAAAACTGTTTTTT.

The CDR3 loop reads CASSLGPRRYMNTGELFF. The CDR3, as DNA: TGTGCCAGCAGCTTGGGCCCTCGTCGGTACATGAACACCGGGGAGCTGTTTTTT. This rearrangement joins TRBV5-4 to TRBJ2-2; no clear D gene. This CDR3 is built from 18 residues. Germline loops: CDR1 SGHNT, CDR2 YYREEE (reference sequence). V was pared by 0 bases and J by 1 base, with 16 bases between.

The chain has TRBV11-2 and TRBJ2-5; D uncertain. V was clipped by 1 base and J by 5 bases, with 11 bases between them. Germline CDR1 SGHAT, CDR2 FQNNGV. This CDR3 region has 14 residues. CDR3 nucleotide sequence: TGTGCCAGCAGCTTAGTATCCCGAAGGGAGACCCAGTACTTC. This encodes CASSLVSRRETQYF.

As DNA, the CDR3 is TGTGCCAGTAGCACGGGACAGATTAACAATCAGCCCCAGCATTTT. Protein product: CASSTGQINNQPQHF. The chain has TRBV19 and TRBJ1-5, with 7 nucleotides matching TRBD1. J gave up 3 bases and V 6 bases, and 8 bases lay outside the gene matches. The CDR3 length is 15 residues. Germline lookup yields CDR1 LNHDA and CDR2 SQIVND (reference sequence).

This clonotype was seen at least ten times. A clone one base away is much larger, so this may be a read error. This chain joins TRBV25-1 and TRBJ2-3; 8 bases agree with TRBD2. The V and J ends lost 6 bases and 0 bases, in that order; junction bases with no gene match: 2. CDR1 is MGHDK and CDR2 is SYGVNS in the germline V gene. The CDR3 is 14 amino acids. The CDR3: CASSVAGSTDTQYF. CDR3 in DNA: TGTGCCAGCAGCGTAGCGGGAAGCACAGATACGCAGTATTTT. Supplemented by reference TRBV25-1 and TRBJ2-3, the full variable domain reads EADIYQTPRYLVIGTGKKITLECSQTMGHDKMYWYQQDPGMELHLIHYSYGVNSTEKGDLSSESTVSRIRTEHFPLTLESARPSHTSQYLCASSVAGSTDTQYFGPGTRLTVL.

A few counts support this clonotype. V is TRBV5-1 and J is TRBJ2-1; no firm D call. CDR3 size: 14 residues. The V gene lost 4 bases and the J gene lost 5 bases, with 13 bases spanning the gap. Germline V gene sequence: CDR1 SGHRS, CDR2 YFSETQ. As DNA, the CDR3 is TGCGCCAGCAGCGTGACGGACGGAAACAATGAGCAGTTCTTC. Translating gives CASSVTDGNNEQFF.

This clonotype showed up many times. J is TRBJ2-7 and V is TRBV15, with 7 bases fitting TRBD2. Germline CDR1 LNHNV, CDR2 YYDKDF (reference sequence). This CDR3 has 13 amino acids. V shed 3 bases and J 6 bases; nucleotides not matched to a gene: 5. CDR3 in amino acids: CATSSGGGAEQYF. DNA for the CDR3: TGTGCCACCAGCAGTGGCGGGGGAGCCGAGCAGTACTTC.

Ten or more counts support this clonotype. This chain joins TRBV20-1 and TRBJ2-5, with 7 bases fitting TRBD2. Germline CDR1 reads DFQATT; CDR2 reads SNEGSKA (reference sequence). Trimming cost V 3 bases and J 5 bases; bases outside gene matches: 12. The CDR3 covers 15 residues. The CDR3 sequence: CSASPLAGAVETQYF. The CDR3 DNA reads as TGCAGTGCTAGCCCCCTGGCGGGAGCGGTGGAGACCCAGTACTTC.

This chain links TRBV18 with TRBJ2-1, with 8 bases aligning to TRBD1. V dropped 2 bases and J dropped 7; count of bases not matched to a gene: 7. Germline V gives CDR1 KGHSH, CDR2 LQKENI. The CDR3 consists of 15 residues. As DNA, the CDR3 is TGTGCCAGCTCACCAATAGGGACAGGTAGTAATGAGCAGTTCTTC. This gives the protein CASSPIGTGSNEQFF.

In its sample, this clonotype was seen a few times. The chain is built from TRBV5-5 and TRBJ1-5; TRBD1 is a possible D gene (5 bases). There are 15 residues in the CDR3. Germline loops: CDR1 SGHKS, CDR2 YYEKEE (reference sequence). V lost 6 bases and J lost 1, with 14 bases in between. DNA for the CDR3: TGTGCCAGCACCTTCGGGGCAGACAGCAATCAGCCCCAGCATTTT. Its translation is CASTFGADSNQPQHF.

The V and J genes are TRBV4-2 and TRBJ2-2; 7 nucleotides match TRBD2. Per the germline V gene, CDR1 is LGHNA and CDR2 is YNFKEQ. The CDR3 contains 15 residues. V gave up 3 bases and J gave up 7 bases; unmatched junction bases: 8. The CDR3 sequence is CASSQRELQVGELFF. In DNA, the CDR3 is TGTGCCAGCAGCCAGCGGGAGCTCCAAGTCGGGGAGCTGTTTTTT.

The chain recombines TRBV5-1 with TRBJ2-1; maybe TRBD2 (5 bases). Trimming cost V 3 bases and J 3 bases, with 16 bases left between them. CDR1 is SGHRS, CDR2 YFSETQ, per germline. This CDR3 contains 16 residues. The CDR3 loop reads CASSSSFGVGYNEQFF. In nucleotides, the CDR3 is TGCGCCAGCAGCTCAAGCTTCGGGGTGGGCTACAATGAGCAGTTCTTC.

V and J are TRBV7-2 and TRBJ1-6, with D possibly TRBD1 on 5 matching bases. Germline V CDR1 and CDR2: SGHTA, FQGNSA. CDR3 length: 18 amino acids. V lost 5 bases and J lost 0, with 17 bases in between. This CDR3 reads CASSLSGREGSYNSPLHF. Written as DNA, the CDR3 is TGTGCCAGCAGCCTTAGCGGCAGGGAGGGCTCCTATAATTCACCCCTCCACTTT.

Many counts were recorded for this clonotype. V and J are TRBV24-1 and TRBJ1-1, with D perhaps matching TRBD1 (6 bases). V was pared by 4 bases and J by 7 bases, with 15 bases between. Germline CDR1 and CDR2: KGHDR and SFDVKD. This CDR3 spans 14 amino acids. The CDR3 nucleotides read TGTGCCACCAGTGACAATACAGGGTATAGTGAAGCTTTCTTT. Translation gives CATSDNTGYSEAFF.

This clonotype was seen a few times. The gene calls are TRBV2 and TRBJ2-2, with a weak D call TRBD2 (6 bases). Per the germline V gene, CDR1 is SNHLY and CDR2 is FYNNEI. Trimming took 6 bases from V and 4 from J, leaving 21 bases between them. The CDR3 is 17 residues long. The CDR3 spells CASRAGSIAEVTGELFF. Here the CDR3 DNA reads TGTGCCAGCAGGGCCGGGAGCATAGCGGAGGTCACCGGGGAGCTGTTTTTT.

This clonotype was seen a handful of times. J is TRBJ1-1 and V is TRBV20-1, with 7 bases lining up with TRBD1. The CDR3 is made up of 13 amino acids. V lost 6 bases, J lost 1 base, and 5 bases stayed unmatched. Germline values: CDR1 DFQATT, CDR2 SNEGSKA (reference sequence). The CDR3 loop is CSAPWTGNTEAFF. CDR3 DNA: TGCAGTGCGCCCTGGACAGGGAACACTGAAGCTTTCTTT.

This chain uses TRBV27 with TRBJ2-5; maybe TRBD2 (6 bases). CDR1 is MNHEY, CDR2 SMNVEV, per germline (reference sequence). V lost 8 bases and J 7 bases, leaving 23 bases between the germline ends. This CDR3 is built from 15 residues. CDR3 loop: CASSLEGYFRGTQYF. CDR3 in DNA: TGTGCCAGCTCACTGGAGGGGTATTTCCGGGGGACCCAGTACTTC.

The J gene is TRBJ2-7, the V gene TRBV5-6; D is tentatively TRBD1 or TRBD2 (5 bases each). Trimming took 7 bases from V and 5 from J, leaving 13 bases between them. This CDR3 is built from 12 residues. Germline V CDR1 and CDR2: SGHDT, YYEEEE. This CDR3 reads CASGPGTDEQYV. DNA of the CDR3: TGTGCCAGCGGCCCGGGGACGGACGAGCAGTACGTC.